Below are 28 T cell receptor beta chains sequenced from a single sample in a study of blood T cells in healthy people across ages. With a J-beta primer mix and a sample-barcoded 5' primer, a second PCR ran 7 to 11 cycles. TCRdb reprocessed the 5' RACE reads with MiXCR, giving one entry per CDR3 protein. The data show some 1.7 million distinct CDR3 sequences, roughly 28% seen once. Sequencing used blood. These receptors were obtained from a woman between 25 and 40 years old in good health.

This clonotype was seen a handful of times. The CDR3 region has the DNA TGTGCCAGCAGCTCTGAGGGGGGAACCACAGATACGCAGTATTTT. It translates to CASSSEGGTTDTQYF. The V gene is TRBV7-2, the J gene TRBJ2-3, with D possibly being TRBD1 or TRBD2 (6 bases each). The V gene's germline CDR1 is SGHTA and CDR2 FQGNSA. The V gene lost 4 bases and the J gene lost 2 bases, with 13 bases spanning the gap. This CDR3 comprises 15 residues.

Notes on this clonotype: This may be a read error, as it is one base from a much larger clone. This chain joins TRBV11-2 and TRBJ2-7; perhaps TRBD1 as D (6 bases). This CDR3 is built from 14 residues. V was clipped by 6 bases and J by 12 bases, with 24 bases between them. Germline V gene lookup returns CDR1 SGHAT and CDR2 FQNNGV. DNA of the CDR3: TGTGCCAGCAGTCCTCAAGGGACAAGCTGCGAGTCGTACTTC. Its protein product is CASSPQGTSCESYF.

The gene calls are TRBV28 and TRBJ2-6, with 7 bases identical to TRBD1. Germline V gene lookup returns CDR1 MDHEN and CDR2 SYDVKM. This CDR3 has 15 residues. The trim removed 4 bases at V and 4 bases at J, leaving 4 bases unmatched. CDR3 in amino acids: CASSSPTGGANVLTF. In nucleotides, the CDR3 is TGTGCCAGCAGTTCCCCGACAGGGGGGGCCAACGTCCTGACTTTC.

V gene TRBV20-1 combines with J gene TRBJ2-4; perhaps TRBD2 as D (5 bases). The J call may not be correct, given that the DNA end is closer to TRBJ2-7. CDR1 DFQATT and CDR2 SNEGSKA come from the germline V gene (reference sequence). This CDR3 region has 13 residues. For the CDR3, the DNA is TGCAGTGCTAGAATCGAGGGAACGGGCGAGCAGTACTTC. Encoded protein: CSARIEGTGEQYF.

This clonotype appeared a few times. The J gene is TRBJ1-2, the V gene TRBV29-1; D might be TRBD1 (6 bases). Germline assignment: CDR1 SQVTM and CDR2 ANQGSEA. The CDR3 is made up of 11 amino acids. The germline V and J ends were trimmed by 5 bases and 6 bases, with 10 bases remaining between them. The chain's CDR3 is CSVRGADGYTF. CDR3 coding DNA: TGCAGCGTTCGGGGGGCGGATGGCTACACCTTC.

This chain joins TRBV5-1 and TRBJ2-5, with 14 bases matching TRBD2. Looked up from germline, CDR1 is SGHRS and CDR2 is YFSETQ. J lost 1 base, V lost 3 bases, and 5 bases had no gene match. The CDR3 is 17 residues long. The CDR3 DNA is TGCGCCAGCAGCTCGACTAGCGGGGGGGTCTCCCAAGAGACCCAGTACTTC. Its translation is CASSSTSGGVSQETQYF.

The chain recombines TRBV7-4 with TRBJ1-1; 7 bases agree with TRBD1. This CDR3 is 17 amino acids long. V shed 4 bases, J shed 5 bases, and the junction held 16 bases outside the gene matches. Germline V gene data show CDR1 as SGHVT and CDR2 as SQSDAQ. The CDR3 region has the DNA TGTGCCAGCAGCTCCCATCGGACAGGTACTTACGTTACTGAAGCTTTCTTT. Amino acid sequence: CASSSHRTGTYVTEAFF. Supplemented by reference TRBV7-4 and TRBJ1-1, the full variable domain reads GAGVSQSPRYKVAKRGRDVALRCDSISGHVTLYWYRQTLGQGSEVLTYSQSDAQRDKSGRPSGRFSAERPERSVSTLKIQRTEQGDSAVYLCASSSHRTGTYVTEAFFGQGTRLTVV.

This chain joins TRBV27 and TRBJ2-3; perhaps TRBD2 as D (5 bases). The length of the CDR3 is 14 residues. The germline V gene encodes CDR1 MNHEY and CDR2 SMNVEV (reference sequence). Between the trimmed V and J ends, which lost 4 bases and 9 bases, there was a span of 17 bases. Written as DNA, the CDR3 is TGTGCCAGCAGTTCCCTGGCGGGCAAAACCACGCAGTATTTT. Translated, it gives CASSSLAGKTTQYF.

A note on this clonotype: The junction differs from germline at one of its ends, possibly a read error. CDR3 sequence reads: CAGSVGTGTLNYGYTF. In DNA, the CDR3 is TGTGCCGGCAGTGTTGGGACCGGGACTCTTAACTATGGCTACACCTTC. The V gene is TRBV5-4, the J gene TRBJ1-2; tentative D call: TRBD1 (5 bases). Looked up from germline, CDR1 is SGHNT and CDR2 is YYREEE (reference sequence). The CDR3 loop spans 16 amino acids.

This clonotype was seen a handful of times. The chain recombines TRBV9 with TRBJ2-3, with D maybe TRBD2 (5 bases). The CDR3 extends over 14 amino acids. Looked up from germline, CDR1 is SGDLS and CDR2 is YYNGEE. V dropped 7 bases and J dropped 1 base, with 13 bases sitting between them. The CDR3 coding sequence is TGTGCCAGCGGAGAGGGTTGGGGCACAGATACGCAGTATTTT. Its protein product is CASGEGWGTDTQYF.

In its sample, this clonotype was seen once. A much larger clone lies a single base off, so this may be a read error. J is TRBJ2-7 and V is TRBV5-1; the match to TRBD2 covers 7 bases. Germline CDR1 and CDR2: SGHRS and YFSETQ. J was trimmed by 2 bases and V by 6 bases; bases with no gene match: 11. CDR3 length: 15 amino acids. CDR3 DNA: TGCGCCAGCAAGGCCCTGGGGGGGAACCCCTACGAGCAGTACTTC. It translates to CASKALGGNPYEQYF.

Notes on this clonotype: One end of the junction fails to match germline, which may point to a read error. The chain couples TRBV27 to TRBJ2-4, with D possibly being TRBD2 (5 bases). The J call is doubtful: the DNA matches TRBJ2-7 better. This CDR3 contains 17 residues. Germline loops: CDR1 MNHEY, CDR2 SMNVEV (reference sequence). The CDR3 DNA reads TGTGCCTGCAGTTTCGGAAACCCCCAGACTATCTCCTACGAGCAGTACTTC. It yields the protein CACSFGNPQTISYEQYF.

There are many counts of this clonotype. The genes are TRBV29-1 and TRBJ2-7, with D tentatively TRBD2 (5 bases). Trimming pared 5 bases from V and 3 bases from J, leaving 11 bases between. CDR1 is SQVTM, CDR2 ANQGSEA, per germline. There are 12 residues in the CDR3. As DNA, the CDR3 is TGCAGCGTTTCTCGGGATTTCTACGAGCAGTACTTC. This gives the protein CSVSRDFYEQYF.

This chain uses TRBV10-3 with TRBJ1-2, with TRBD1 matching over 11 bases. CDR1 and CDR2 (germline): ENHRY, SYGVKD. CDR3 length: 16 amino acids. With V trimmed by 6 bases and J by 0 bases, 6 bases remained unmatched. CDR3: CAIRAGQGEANYGYTF. The CDR3 bases are TGTGCCATCAGGGCGGGACAGGGGGAAGCTAACTATGGCTACACCTTC.

This chain joins TRBV6-5 and TRBJ1-4; 9 nucleotides agree with TRBD1. V shed 0 bases and J 6 bases; nucleotides not matched to a gene: 2. Germline V gene sequence: CDR1 MNHEY, CDR2 SVGAGI. The CDR3 loop spans 15 amino acids. CDR3 loop: CASSYSGTGHEKLFF. The DNA for the CDR3 is TGTGCCAGCAGTTACTCCGGGACAGGGCATGAAAAACTGTTTTTT.

This clonotype was found many times. The chain uses TRBV12-3 or TRBV12-4 and TRBJ2-7; no clear D. V shed 3 bases and J shed 6 bases, with 12 bases lying between them. This CDR3 spans 13 amino acids. CDR3 sequence (DNA): TGTGCCAGCAGTTTCTCCCCACTATCCGAGCAGTACTTC. Its protein product is CASSFSPLSEQYF.

This clonotype was counted between two and nine times. The chain recombines TRBV7-2 with TRBJ1-5; 9 nucleotides align to TRBD1. The CDR3 runs 14 residues. The V segment lost 5 bases and the J segment 7 bases; nucleotides outside the gene matches: 6. Germline assignment: CDR1 SGHTA and CDR2 FQGNSA. The CDR3, as DNA: TGTGCCAGCAGCGTTAGACAGGGGGAACAGCCCCAGCATTTT. It specifies CASSVRQGEQPQHF.

This clonotype is a singleton in its sample. This chain uses TRBV12-3 or TRBV12-4 with TRBJ1-1, with D perhaps TRBD1 (6 bases). The V gene lost 8 bases and the J gene lost 4 bases, with 14 bases spanning the gap. CDR3 length: 13 residues. CDR3 bases: TGTGCCAGCGGCGGGGGCTGGGTCACTGAAGCTTTCTTT. This sequence encodes CASGGGWVTEAFF.

This chain links TRBV4-1 with TRBJ2-4; D unclear. V lost 0 bases, J lost 6 bases, and 15 bases lay in between. This CDR3 contains 16 residues. Germline-derived CDR1 and CDR2 are MGHRA and YSYEKL. The CDR3 DNA reads as TGCGCCAGCAGCCAAGATTCAGGTCAGACCGGAAACATTCAGTACTTC. Its translation: CASSQDSGQTGNIQYF.

In this sample, this clonotype turned up many times. The CDR3 coding sequence is TGCGCCAGCAGCGCAGACCTATCCGGAGACACCACGCTCCCCTACGAGCAGTACTTC. It is translated as CASSADLSGDTTLPYEQYF. The chain uses TRBV4-1 and TRBJ2-7; D is undetermined. There are 19 residues in the CDR3. Germline V lookup: CDR1 MGHRA, CDR2 YSYEKL. V was pared by 5 bases and J by 2 bases, with 28 bases between.

This clonotype has just one count. The V gene is TRBV11-2, the J gene TRBJ2-5; TRBD1 matches 7 bases. After removal of 1 base from V and 11 bases from J, the junction contained 13 bases not matched to a gene. CDR1 is SGHAT, CDR2 FQNNGV, per germline. This CDR3 region has 15 residues. As DNA, the CDR3 is TGTGCCAGCAGCTTAGTTTGGGACAGTAACAATGAGCAGTACTTC. This gives the protein CASSLVWDSNNEQYF. The whole variable domain, filled in from reference TRBV11-2 and TRBJ2-5, reads EAGVAQSPRYKIIEKRQSVAFWCNPISGHATLYWYQQILGQGPKLLIQFQNNGVVDDSQLPKDRFSAERLKGVDSTLKIQPAKLEDSAVYLCASSLVWDSNNEQYFGPGTRLLVL.

There are many counts of this clonotype. The chain recombines TRBV10-3 with TRBJ1-4; D might be TRBD1 (5 bases). The CDR3 spans 15 residues. Germline V gene data show CDR1 as ENHRY and CDR2 as SYGVKD. Trimming removed 1 base from V and 8 bases from J, with 14 bases in between. CDR3 bases: TGTGCCATCAGTGAGTTTCAAGGGGCCGGAGAAAAACTGTTTTTT. It is translated as CAISEFQGAGEKLFF.

This clonotype was counted at least ten times. The germline gene is not matched at one end of the junction; a read error may be the cause. The CDR3 region is CASTDRGSYQETQYF. The CDR3 region has the DNA TGCGCCAGCACCGACAGGGGATCGTACCAAGAGACCCAGTACTTC. The V gene is TRBV28, the J gene TRBJ2-5; 8 bases match TRBD1. The CDR3 is 15 amino acids. CDR1 and CDR2 (germline): MDHEN, SYDVKM.

This clonotype was counted at least ten times. J is TRBJ2-7 and V is TRBV7-2; D call uncertain. The CDR3 length is 15 residues. With 1 base removed from V and 0 bases from J, the gap between germline ends came to 10 bases. Germline values: CDR1 SGHTA, CDR2 FQGNSA. For the CDR3, the DNA is TGTGCCAGCAGCTTAGGTGCCCTCCTCTCCTACGAGCAGTACTTC. It yields the protein CASSLGALLSYEQYF.

This clonotype appeared a few times. The chain combines TRBV2 with TRBJ2-5; the match to TRBD1 covers 7 bases. This CDR3 spans 15 amino acids. Germline-derived CDR1 and CDR2 are SNHLY and FYNNEI. The V segment lost 0 bases and the J segment 5 bases; nucleotides outside the gene matches: 6. CDR3 sequence (DNA): TGTGCCAGCAGTGAAGCTCGAGGGGGCGGGGAGACCCAGTACTTC. Translated: CASSEARGGGETQYF.

The rearrangement uses TRBV13 and TRBJ2-1, with a weak D call TRBD2 (5 bases). Germline V CDR1 and CDR2: PRHDT, FYEKMQ (reference sequence). The V end lost 4 bases, the J end lost 0 bases, and 10 bases lay between the germline ends. CDR3 size: 15 residues. In nucleotides, the CDR3 is TGTGCCAGCAGCTCGGGGTTTAGCTCCTACAATGAGCAGTTCTTC. Protein product: CASSSGFSSYNEQFF.

The chain combines TRBV7-3 with TRBJ2-1; 8 nucleotides agree with TRBD1. V shed 5 bases and J 4 bases; nucleotides not matched to a gene: 13. The CDR3 is 17 amino acids. The V gene's germline CDR1 is SGHTA and CDR2 FQGTGA. The DNA for the CDR3 is TGTGCCAGCAGCCGCCTCGGGGGACAGGCGGCATACAATGAGCAGTTCTTC. Encoded protein: CASSRLGGQAAYNEQFF.

The table lists this clonotype with a few counts. The V and J genes are TRBV12-3 or TRBV12-4 and TRBJ1-5; TRBD1 agrees at 11 bases. J lost 5 bases, V lost 3 bases, and 3 bases had no gene match. CDR3 length: 15 amino acids. The CDR3 DNA sequence: TGTGCCAGCAGTTTGGGACAGGGGGGATATCAGCCCCAGCATTTT. Its translation is CASSLGQGGYQPQHF.